A selection of T cell receptor beta chains follows, all from one sample in a study of cytomegalovirus exposure and HLA in healthy donors. TCRdb's copy holds only in-frame clones and misses some; the assay was immunoSEQ multiplex PCR. The sample has roughly 120,000 clones, 65% to 85% seen once. The sequenced sample was PBMCs. These receptors were taken from a man over 45 in good health and CMV-seropositive. The CDR3 runs from the conserved cysteine through the conserved F or W. A D gene is named only where the DNA matches it firmly. A row's size may be missing; if present it is once, few, many or a size class.

J | D | V | size | DNA | CDR3
TRBJ1-1 | TRBD1 | TRBV10-2 | - | TGCGCCAGCAGCAAACAATCCGGGACAGGGGGAACTGAAGCTTTCTTT | CASSKQSGTGGTEAFF
TRBJ2-3 | TRBD2 | TRBV7-2 | - | TGTGCCAGCAGCCCCCTAGGACTAGGTGTCTCAGATACGCAGTATTTT | CASSPLGLGVSDTQYF
TRBJ2-3 | - | TRBV14 | - | TGTGCCAGCAGCCAATCGGGGGCAGATACGCAGTATTTT | CASSQSGADTQYF
TRBJ2-7 | TRBD2 | TRBV2 | - | TGTGCCAGCCGGACTAGCGGGGGTCTTAGCTCCTACGAGCAGTACTTC | CASRTSGGLSSYEQYF
TRBJ2-1 | - | TRBV9 | - | TGTGCCAGCAGCCCAGGGGAGTGGAGGCCCAATGAGCAGTTCTTC | CASSPGEWRPNEQFF
TRBJ1-2 | - | TRBV19 | - | TGTGCCAGTAGTATGGCGGGGAATGGCTACACCTTC | CASSMAGNGYTF
TRBJ2-7 | TRBD2 | TRBV7-2 | - | TGTGCCAGCAGCTTACGAGTAGCGGGGGAGCGAAAATCCTACGAGCAGTACTTC | CASSLRVAGERKSYEQYF
TRBJ2-1 | - | TRBV6-5 | - | TGTGCCAGCGAGGCCCGGGGGATGGGGAATGAGCAGTTCTTC | CASEARGMGNEQFF
TRBJ1-3 | - | TRBV7-9 | - | TGTGCCAGCAGCGCCGACAGCATCACAGGTCGAAACACCATATATTTT | CASSADSITGRNTIYF
TRBJ2-2 | TRBD2 | TRBV4-3 | - | TGCGCCAGCAGCCCTGCCGAGCGGGGGGGCCCCGGGGAGCTGTTTTTT | CASSPAERGGPGELFF
TRBJ2-3 | - | TRBV11-2 | - | TGTGCCGGCAGCTTAGGACTCACAGATACGCAGTATTTT | CAGSLGLTDTQYF
TRBJ1-1 | TRBD1 | TRBV7-9 | once | TGTGCCACCGGGGGACAGGGAATCTCTGAAGCTTTCTTT | CATGGQGISEAFF
TRBJ1-1 | - | TRBV28 | - | TGTGCCAGCAGTTTGTGGCAGAACACTGAAGCTTTCTTT | CASSLWQNTEAFF
TRBJ1-6 | - | TRBV19 | - | TGTGCCAGTAGTAAGGAGAATAATTCACCCCTCCACTTT | CASSKENNSPLHF
TRBJ2-3 | TRBD2 | TRBV5-4 | - | TGTGCCAGCAGCTTAAGGACTAGCGGGAGCACAGATACGCAGTATTTT | CASSLRTSGSTDTQYF
TRBJ2-1 | TRBD2 | TRBV28 | few | TGTGCCAGCAGTTCTAGCGGGACTAACTACAATGAGCAGTTCTTC | CASSSSGTNYNEQFF
TRBJ2-5 | TRBD1 | TRBV9 | few | TGTGCCAGCAGCGGGAGGACAGGGGGCCTCCTGGGCGAGACCCAGTACTTC | CASSGRTGGLLGETQYF
TRBJ2-7 | - | TRBV5-1 | few | TGCGCCAGCAGCTTGACAGGGTGGAACTACGAGCAGTACTTC | CASSLTGWNYEQYF
TRBJ2-5 | - | TRBV4-1 | - | TGCGCCAGCAGCCAATGGGGGCGGGGGCGAAAACAAGAGACCCAGTACTTC | CASSQWGRGRKQETQYF
TRBJ2-6 | - | TRBV2 | - | TGTGCCAGCAGTGAGACCGGGACAAGGGCCTCTGGGGCCAACGTCCTGACTTTC | CASSETGTRASGANVLTF
TRBJ2-1 | - | TRBV4-1 | - | TGCGCCAGCAGCCTAACCGGGATCCACAATGAGCAGTTCTTC | CASSLTGIHNEQFF
TRBJ1-4 | TRBD1 | TRBV5-4 | - | TGTGCCAGCAGCTTGGGGACAGGCTGGGACGAAAAACTGTTTTTT | CASSLGTGWDEKLFF
TRBJ2-3 | - | TRBV9 | - | TGTGCCAGCATGCCCATCAGGGCAGGGGTCGATACGCAGTATTTT | CASMPIRAGVDTQYF
TRBJ2-7 | TRBD1 | TRBV28 | - | TGTGCCAGCAGTAAACAGGGGGTTCGATACGAGCAGTACTTC | CASSKQGVRYEQYF
TRBJ1-2 | - | TRBV5-1 | few | TGCGCCAGCAGTGGGGGGGGCCAGGACTATGGCTACACCTTC | CASSGGGQDYGYTF
TRBJ2-5 | - | TRBV28 | - | TGTGCCAGCAGTTTGCCACAGGGTTCCCAAGAGACCCAGTACTTC | CASSLPQGSQETQYF
TRBJ1-5 | - | TRBV6-1 | few | TGTGCCAGCAGTGAAAGACAGGCCAGGGGCAATCAGCCCCAGCATTTT | CASSERQARGNQPQHF
TRBJ2-2 | TRBD2 | TRBV29-1 | - | TGCAGCGCCTCGGGACTAGCGGGGGCAAAAAACACCGGGGAGCTGTTTTTT | CSASGLAGAKNTGELFF
TRBJ2-3 | - | TRBV7-2 | - | TGTGCCAGCAGCCTACTAGAAGGGTACGCCGCAGATACGCAGTATTTT | CASSLLEGYAADTQYF
TRBJ1-2 | - | TRBV20-1 | - | TGCAGTGCTAGGAGGGTCTATGGCTACACCTTC | CSARRVYGYTF
TRBJ2-2 | - | TRBV18 | once | TGTGCCAGCTCACCACCGACGGCAGGGGTACCCGGGGAGCTGTTTTTT | CASSPPTAGVPGELFF
TRBJ2-7 | - | TRBV5-1 | - | TGCGCCAGCAGCTTGGTCGTTGCGGAGACCTACGAGCAGTACTTC | CASSLVVAETYEQYF
TRBJ1-4 | - | TRBV19 | few | TGTGCCAGTAATGCCAGGGGCGGTGAAAAACTGTTTTTT | CASNARGGEKLFF
TRBJ2-7 | TRBD1 | TRBV7-2 | - | TGTGCCAGCAGCCAGGCTCCCCGACAGGGGGCGTCCTACGAGCAGTACTTC | CASSQAPRQGASYEQYF
TRBJ1-1 | - | TRBV5-1 | - | TGCGCCAGCAGCCCCCACCCGGGGAACACTGAAGCTTTCTTT | CASSPHPGNTEAFF
TRBJ2-1 | - | TRBV5-6 | - | TGTGCCAGCAGCCGACTCAATGAGCAGTTCTTC | CASSRLNEQFF
TRBJ2-1 | - | TRBV18 | few | TGTGCCAGCTCACCACTCGCGAGGGAGGAGCAGTTCTTC | CASSPLAREEQFF